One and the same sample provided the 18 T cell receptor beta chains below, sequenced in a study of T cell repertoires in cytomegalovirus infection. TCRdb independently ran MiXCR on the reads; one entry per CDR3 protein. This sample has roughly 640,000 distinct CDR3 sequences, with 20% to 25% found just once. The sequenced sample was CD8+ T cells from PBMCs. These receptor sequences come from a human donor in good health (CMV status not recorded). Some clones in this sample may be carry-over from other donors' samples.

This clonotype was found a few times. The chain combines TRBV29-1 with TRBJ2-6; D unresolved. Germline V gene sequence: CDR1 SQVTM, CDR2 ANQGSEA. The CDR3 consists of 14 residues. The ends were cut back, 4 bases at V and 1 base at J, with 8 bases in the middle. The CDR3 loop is CSVGYPSGANVLTF. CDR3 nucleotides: TGCAGCGTTGGGTATCCATCTGGGGCCAACGTCCTGACTTTC.

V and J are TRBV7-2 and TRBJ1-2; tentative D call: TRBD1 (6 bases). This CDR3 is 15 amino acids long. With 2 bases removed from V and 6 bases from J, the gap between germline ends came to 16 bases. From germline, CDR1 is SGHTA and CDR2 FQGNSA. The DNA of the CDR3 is TGTGCCAGCAGCTTAAGGGCAGGGGAGTACGATGGCTACACCTTC. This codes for CASSLRAGEYDGYTF.

The CDR3 here is CASSSSQGPLSSYEQYF. Written as DNA, the CDR3 is TGTGCCAGCAGCTCCTCTCAGGGACCGCTGAGCTCCTACGAGCAGTACTTC. The chain carries TRBV7-2 and TRBJ2-7; D could derive from TRBD1 or TRBD2 (5 bases each). Germline CDR1 and CDR2: SGHTA and FQGNSA. Trimming stripped 4 bases from V and 0 bases from J, with 19 bases between. The CDR3 totals 17 residues. Complete variable domain (other parts from reference TRBV7-2 and TRBJ2-7): GAGVSQSPSNKVTEKGKDVELRCDPISGHTALYWYRQSLGQGLEFLIYFQGNSAPDKSGLPSDRFSAERTGGSVSTLTIQRTQQEDSAVYLCASSSSQGPLSSYEQYFGPGTRLTVT.

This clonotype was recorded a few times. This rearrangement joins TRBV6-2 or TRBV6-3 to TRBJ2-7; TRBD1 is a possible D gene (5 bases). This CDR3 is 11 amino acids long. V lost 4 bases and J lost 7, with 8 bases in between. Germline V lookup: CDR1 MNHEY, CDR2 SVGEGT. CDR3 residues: CASSSTGEQYV. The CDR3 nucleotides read TGTGCCAGCAGTTCCACAGGAGAGCAGTACGTC.

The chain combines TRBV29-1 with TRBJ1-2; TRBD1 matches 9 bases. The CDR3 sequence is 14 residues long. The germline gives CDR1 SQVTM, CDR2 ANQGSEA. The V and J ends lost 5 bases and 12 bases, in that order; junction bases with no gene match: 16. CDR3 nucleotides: TGCAGCGTTATTTCCCCGGACAGGGGTTTCGAAAACACCTTC. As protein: CSVISPDRGFENTF. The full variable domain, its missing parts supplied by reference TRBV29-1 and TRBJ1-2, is SAVISQKPSRDICQRGTSLTIQCQVDSQVTMMFWYRQQPGQSLTLIATANQGSEATYESGFVIDKFPISRPNLTFSTLTVSNMSPEDSSIYLCSVISPDRGFENTFGSGTRLTVV.

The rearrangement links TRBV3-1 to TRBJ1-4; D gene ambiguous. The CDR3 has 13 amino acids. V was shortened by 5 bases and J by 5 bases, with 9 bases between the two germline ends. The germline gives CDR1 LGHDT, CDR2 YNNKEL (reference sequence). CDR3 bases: TGTGCCAGCAGCGGATTACCCAATGAAAAACTGTTTTTT. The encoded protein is CASSGLPNEKLFF.

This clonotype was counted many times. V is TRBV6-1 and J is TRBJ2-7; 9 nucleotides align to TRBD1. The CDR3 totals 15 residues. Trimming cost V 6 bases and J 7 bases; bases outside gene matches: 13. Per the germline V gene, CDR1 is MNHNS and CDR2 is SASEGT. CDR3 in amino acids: CASSSDRGRLGEQYV. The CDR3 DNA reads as TGTGCCAGCAGCTCGGACAGGGGAAGGTTAGGGGAGCAGTACGTC.

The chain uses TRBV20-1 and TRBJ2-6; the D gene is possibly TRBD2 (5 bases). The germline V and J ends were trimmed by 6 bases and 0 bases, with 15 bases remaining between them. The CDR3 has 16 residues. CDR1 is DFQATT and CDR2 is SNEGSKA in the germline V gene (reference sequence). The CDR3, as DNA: TGCAGTGCCAGACCCGGGGTCCGCTCTGGGGCCAACGTCCTGACTTTC. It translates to CSARPGVRSGANVLTF.

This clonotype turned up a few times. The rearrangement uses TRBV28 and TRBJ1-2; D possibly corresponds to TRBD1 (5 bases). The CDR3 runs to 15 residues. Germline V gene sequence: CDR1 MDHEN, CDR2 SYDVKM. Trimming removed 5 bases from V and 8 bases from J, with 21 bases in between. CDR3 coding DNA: TGTGCCAGCAGTCCCGACGCAGGGTTCCTGAGGGGCTACACCTTC. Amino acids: CASSPDAGFLRGYTF.

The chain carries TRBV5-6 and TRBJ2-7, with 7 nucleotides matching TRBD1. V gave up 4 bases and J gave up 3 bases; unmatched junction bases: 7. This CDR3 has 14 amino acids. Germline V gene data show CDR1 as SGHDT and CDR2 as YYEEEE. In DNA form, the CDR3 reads TGTGCCAGCAGCCCGGGACAGAGAGTCTACGAGCAGTACTTC. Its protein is CASSPGQRVYEQYF.

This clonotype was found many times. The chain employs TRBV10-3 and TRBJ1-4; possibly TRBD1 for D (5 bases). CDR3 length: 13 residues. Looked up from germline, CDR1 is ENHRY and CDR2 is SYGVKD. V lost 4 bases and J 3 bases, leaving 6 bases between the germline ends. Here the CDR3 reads CAISGQPNEKLFF. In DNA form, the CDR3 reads TGTGCCATCAGTGGACAGCCTAATGAAAAACTGTTTTTT.

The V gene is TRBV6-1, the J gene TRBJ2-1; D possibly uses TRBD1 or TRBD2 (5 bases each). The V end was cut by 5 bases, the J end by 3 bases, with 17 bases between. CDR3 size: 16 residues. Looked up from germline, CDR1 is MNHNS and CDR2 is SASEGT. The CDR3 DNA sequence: TGTGCCAGCAGTCCCGGGACCGGCGTCTTCTACAATGAGCAGTTCTTC. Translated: CASSPGTGVFYNEQFF.

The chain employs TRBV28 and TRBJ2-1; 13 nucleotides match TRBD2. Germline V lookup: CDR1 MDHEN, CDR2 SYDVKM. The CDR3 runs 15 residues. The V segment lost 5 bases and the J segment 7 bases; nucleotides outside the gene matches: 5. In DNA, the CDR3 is TGTGCCAGCAGTGAACTAGCGGGGGGGGGGAATGAGCAGTTCTTC. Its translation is CASSELAGGGNEQFF.

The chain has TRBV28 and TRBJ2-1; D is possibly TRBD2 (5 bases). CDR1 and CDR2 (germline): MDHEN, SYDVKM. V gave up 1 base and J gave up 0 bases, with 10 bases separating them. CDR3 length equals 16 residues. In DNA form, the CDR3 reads TGTGCCAGCAGTTTATTTTTCGGGGACTCCTACAATGAGCAGTTCTTC. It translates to CASSLFFGDSYNEQFF.

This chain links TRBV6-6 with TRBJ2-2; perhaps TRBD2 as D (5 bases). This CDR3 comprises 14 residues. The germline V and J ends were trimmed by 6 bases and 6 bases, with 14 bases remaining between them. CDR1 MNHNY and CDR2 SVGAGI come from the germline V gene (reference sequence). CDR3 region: CASSPGLFAGELFF. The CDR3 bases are TGTGCCAGCAGCCCCGGACTTTTCGCCGGGGAGCTGTTTTTT.

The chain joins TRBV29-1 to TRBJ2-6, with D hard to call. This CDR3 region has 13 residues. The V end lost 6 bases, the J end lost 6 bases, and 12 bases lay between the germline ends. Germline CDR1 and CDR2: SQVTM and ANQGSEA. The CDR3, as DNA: TGCAGCGTCCCTGGAAGGGAGGCCAACGTCCTGACTTTC. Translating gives CSVPGREANVLTF.

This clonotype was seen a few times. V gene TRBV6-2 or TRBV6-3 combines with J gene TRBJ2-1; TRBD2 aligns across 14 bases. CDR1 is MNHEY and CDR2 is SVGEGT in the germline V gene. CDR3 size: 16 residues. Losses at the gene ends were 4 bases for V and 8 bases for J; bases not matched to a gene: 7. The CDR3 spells CASSLTSGGASDEQFF. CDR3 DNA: TGTGCCAGCAGTTTGACTAGCGGGGGGGCCAGCGATGAGCAGTTCTTC.

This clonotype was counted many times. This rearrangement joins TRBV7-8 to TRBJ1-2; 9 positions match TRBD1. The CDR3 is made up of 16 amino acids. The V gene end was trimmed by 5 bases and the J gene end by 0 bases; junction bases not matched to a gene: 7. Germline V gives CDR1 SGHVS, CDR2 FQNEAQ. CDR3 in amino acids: CASSPGQGLANYGYTF. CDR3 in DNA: TGTGCCAGCAGCCCTGGACAGGGGTTAGCTAACTATGGCTACACCTTC.